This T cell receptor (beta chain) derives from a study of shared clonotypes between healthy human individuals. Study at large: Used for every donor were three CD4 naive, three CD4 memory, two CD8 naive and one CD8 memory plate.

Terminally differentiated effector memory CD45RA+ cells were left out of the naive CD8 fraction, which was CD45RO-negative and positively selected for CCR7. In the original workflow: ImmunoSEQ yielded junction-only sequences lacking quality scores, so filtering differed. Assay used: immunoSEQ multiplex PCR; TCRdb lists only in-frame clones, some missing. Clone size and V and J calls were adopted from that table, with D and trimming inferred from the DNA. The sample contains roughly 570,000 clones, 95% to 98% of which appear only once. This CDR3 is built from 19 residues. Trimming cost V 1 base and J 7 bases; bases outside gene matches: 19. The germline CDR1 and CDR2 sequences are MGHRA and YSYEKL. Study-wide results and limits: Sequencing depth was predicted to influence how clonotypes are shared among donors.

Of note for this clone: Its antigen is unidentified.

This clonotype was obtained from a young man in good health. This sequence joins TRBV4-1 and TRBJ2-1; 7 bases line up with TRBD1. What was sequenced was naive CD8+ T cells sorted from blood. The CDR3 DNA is TGCGCCAGCAGCCAAGTGGTCGCAGGGGACCTCAGGGGGAGAAATGAGCAGTTCTTC. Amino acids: CASSQVVAGDLRGRNEQFF.